This T cell receptor (beta chain) was retrieved from a study of blood T cell repertoires in COVID-19. Study details: Sites in the United States, Italy and Spain provided acute and convalescent COVID-19 samples. From T cells, B-cell-depleted T cells, or PBMCs came the material, which was cDNA or gDNA.

Authors' processing steps: The authors estimated nucleated cell counts from reference gene primer amplification. Produced via immunoSEQ multiplex PCR; TCRdb's table is partial and in-frame only. That table supplies the V and J calls and clone size; D and trimming were determined from the DNA. The profile covers about 120,000 clones, with over 80% appearing a single time and less than 30% taken by the ten largest. The sample consisted of peripheral blood. The sequence came from a woman in her 70s with acute or convalescent COVID-19.

The CDR3 DNA follows: TGTGCCAGCAGCTTGGTTGGCCGGACCCAGTACTTC. Its translation: CASSLVGRTQYF. The rearrangement uses TRBV5-6 and TRBJ2-5; D not certain. The CDR3 runs to 12 residues. The germline V and J ends were trimmed by 0 bases and 7 bases, with 7 bases remaining between them. Germline-derived CDR1 and CDR2 are SGHDT and YYEEEE. The whole variable domain, filled in from reference TRBV5-6 and TRBJ2-5, reads DAGVTQSPTHLIKTRGQQVTLRCSPKSGHDTVSWYQQALGQGPQFIFQYYEEEERQRGNFPDRFSGHQFPNYSSELNVNALLLGDSALYLCASSLVGRTQYFGPGTRLLVL.